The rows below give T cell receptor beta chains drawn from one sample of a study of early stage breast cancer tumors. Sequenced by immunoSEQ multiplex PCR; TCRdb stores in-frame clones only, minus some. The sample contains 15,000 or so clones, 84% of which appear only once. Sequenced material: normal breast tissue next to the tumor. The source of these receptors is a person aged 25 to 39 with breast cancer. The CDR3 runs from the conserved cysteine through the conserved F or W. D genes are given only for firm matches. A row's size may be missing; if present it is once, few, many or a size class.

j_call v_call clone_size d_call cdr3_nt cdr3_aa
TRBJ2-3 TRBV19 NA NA TGTGCCAGTAGTATGGGGCAGGGCGCAGATACGCAGTATTTT CASSMGQGADTQYF
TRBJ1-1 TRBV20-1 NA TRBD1 TGCAGTGACAGGGGGGCTGAAGCTTTCTTT CSDRGAEAFF
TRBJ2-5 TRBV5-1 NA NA TGCGCCAGCAGCTTGGCCAGGCAAGAGACCCAGTACTTC CASSLARQETQYF
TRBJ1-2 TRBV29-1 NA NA TGCAGCGTTGAAGGGCGGGACACCTACTATGGCTACACCTTC CSVEGRDTYYGYTF
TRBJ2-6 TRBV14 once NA TGTGCCAGCAGCTTGGCTGGGGCCAACGTCCTGACTTTC CASSLAGANVLTF
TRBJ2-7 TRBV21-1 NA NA TGTGCCAGCCCCCCCCCTCGACAGGCTCCCTCCTACGAGCAGTACTTC CASPPPRQAPSYEQYF
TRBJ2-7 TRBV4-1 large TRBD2 TGCGCCAGCAGCCAAGTTCCGGGACTAGGCTACGAGCAGTACTTC CASSQVPGLGYEQYF
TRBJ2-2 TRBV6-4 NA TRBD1 TGTGCCAGCAGTGAACAGGGGGACACCGGGGAGCTGTTTTTT CASSEQGDTGELFF
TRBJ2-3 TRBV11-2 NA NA TGTGCCAGCAGCTCGAGGACCATAGATACGCAGTATTTT CASSSRTIDTQYF
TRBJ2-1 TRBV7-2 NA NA TGTGCCACCAGCCTAAACGGCGGGGCTAGCAATGAGCAGTTCTTC CATSLNGGASNEQFF
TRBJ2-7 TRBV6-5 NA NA TGTGCCAGCAGTTACTCGACCAGGTACGGGGGAGAGCAGTACTTC CASSYSTRYGGEQYF
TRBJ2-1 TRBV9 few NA TGTGCCAGCAGCCCCAGCTCCTACAATGAGCAGTTCTTC CASSPSSYNEQFF
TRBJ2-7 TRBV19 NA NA TGTGCCTCGGCAGGGGGGCCCTACGAGCAGTACTTC CASAGGPYEQYF
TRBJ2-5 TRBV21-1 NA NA TGTGCCAGCAGCAAAGGCAGGCTAGCGGGAGATGGTTTGGAGACCCAGTACTTC CASSKGRLAGDGLETQYF
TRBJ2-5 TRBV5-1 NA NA TGCGCCAGCAGCACGTACCAAGAGACCCAGTACTTC CASSTYQETQYF
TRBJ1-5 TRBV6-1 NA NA TGTGCCAGCAGTGAACTGGGTCTAGGACAGCCCCAGCATTTT CASSELGLGQPQHF
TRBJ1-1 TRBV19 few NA TGTCCCGAGCACACTGAAGCTTTCTTT CPEHTEAFF
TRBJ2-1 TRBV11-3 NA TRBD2 TGTGCCAGCAGCTTAGACGGGGGGAGGGCCTTCTACAATGAGCAGTTCTTC CASSLDGGRAFYNEQFF
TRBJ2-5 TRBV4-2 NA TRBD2 TGTGCCAGCAGCCAGGCGACTAGCGGGAGAGGAGAGACCCAGTACTTC CASSQATSGRGETQYF
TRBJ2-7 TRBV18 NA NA TGTGCCAGCTCCGGAGGGGTAGCGTCCTACGAGCAGTACTTC CASSGGVASYEQYF
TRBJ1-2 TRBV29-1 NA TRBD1 TGCAGCTTTAGGACAGGCGGAAACTATGGCTACACCTTC CSFRTGGNYGYTF
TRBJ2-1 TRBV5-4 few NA TGTGCCAGCAGCGCGGGTATAAGGCCCTACAATGAGCAGTTCTTC CASSAGIRPYNEQFF
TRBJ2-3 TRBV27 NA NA TGTGCCAGCACCCGAATCCTGGGGTTCTTACTTCCAGATACGCAGTATTTT CASTRILGFLLPDTQYF
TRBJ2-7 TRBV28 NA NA TGTGCCAGCAGAGGGTATCTGTACGAGCAGTACTTC CASRGYLYEQYF
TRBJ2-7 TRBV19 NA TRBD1 TGTGCCAGTAGGCCCCTGGGACAGGCGTCCTACGAGCAGTACTTC CASRPLGQASYEQYF
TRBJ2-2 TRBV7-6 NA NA TGTGCCAGCAGCCCTACCCGACAGGGAGGTGCCGGGGAGCTGTTTTTT CASSPTRQGGAGELFF
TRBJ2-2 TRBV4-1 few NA TGCGCCAGCAGCCAAGGCACAGCATACACCGGGGAGCTGTTTTTT CASSQGTAYTGELFF
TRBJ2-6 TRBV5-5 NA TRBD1 TGTGCCAGCAGCCGTTCGCCATGGACAGGCCGATCTGGGGCCAACGTCCTGACTTTC CASSRSPWTGRSGANVLTF
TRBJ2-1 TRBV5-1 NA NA TGCGCCAGCAGCTTACGATCTATAGGGTCGTGGGAGAAAAGCCCCCCTAAGCAGTTCTTC CASSLRSIGSWEKSPPKQFF
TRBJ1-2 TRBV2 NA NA TGTGCCAGCAGTGAACAAGGAAACGTCGTTAACTATGGCTACACCTTC CASSEQGNVVNYGYTF
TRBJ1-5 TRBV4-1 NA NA TGCGCCAGCAGCCAACTAGACAGTAGCAATCAGCCCCAGCATTTT CASSQLDSSNQPQHF
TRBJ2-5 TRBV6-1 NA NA TGTGCCAGCAGTGTGGGCGGGACAAGTCTCGAGACCCAGTACTTC CASSVGGTSLETQYF
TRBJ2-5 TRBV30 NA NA TGTGCCTGGGCGCGGACTACACAAGAGACCCAGTACTTC CAWARTTQETQYF
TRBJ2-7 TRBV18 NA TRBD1 TGTGCCAGCTCACCTGGGCAGGGGGCTTATAGGCACGAGCAGTACTTC CASSPGQGAYRHEQYF
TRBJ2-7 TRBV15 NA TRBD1 TGTGCCACCAGCAGAGAAATGTCCGTGAGGGGGCTCGAGCAGTACTTC CATSREMSVRGLEQYF
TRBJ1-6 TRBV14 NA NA TGTGCCAGCAGCCAGCAGCATTCACCCCTCCACTTT CASSQQHSPLHF
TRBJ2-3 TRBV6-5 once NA TGTGCCAGCAGTTCGGGGTCGAGCGGCCGAGATACGCAGTATTTT CASSSGSSGRDTQYF
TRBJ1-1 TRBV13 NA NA TGTGCCAGCAGCTTTGTGAACACTGAAGCTTTCTTT CASSFVNTEAFF
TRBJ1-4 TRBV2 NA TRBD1 TGTGCCGGCAGCATGGGACAGGGGAACGAAAAACTGTTTTTT CAGSMGQGNEKLFF
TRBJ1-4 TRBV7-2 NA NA TGTGCCAGCAGCTCGGGACGTTTTGAAAAACTGTTTTTT CASSSGRFEKLFF
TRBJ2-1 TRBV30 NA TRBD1 TGTGCCTGGGGGGACAGTTCCTTCTACAATGAGCAGTTCTTC CAWGDSSFYNEQFF
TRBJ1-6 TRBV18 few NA TGTGCCAGCTCCCCTCGAGAGGTAGGGAATTCACCCCTCCACTTT CASSPREVGNSPLHF
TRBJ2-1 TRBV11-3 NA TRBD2 TGTGCCAGCAGCTTAGGAACTAGCGGGAGAGGTGATGAGCAGTTCTTC CASSLGTSGRGDEQFF
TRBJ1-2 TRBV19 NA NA TGTGCCAGTAGTATCGGGGTTCCCTATGGCTACACCTTC CASSIGVPYGYTF
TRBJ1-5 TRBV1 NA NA TGCACCATCAACAAACCTCCGGGACCCAGTCAGCCCCAGCATTTT CTINKPPGPSQPQHF
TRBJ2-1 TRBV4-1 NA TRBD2 TGCGCCAGCAGCGGGCTAGCGGGAGGACGCTACAATGAGCAGTTCTTC CASSGLAGGRYNEQFF
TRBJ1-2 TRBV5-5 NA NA TGTGCCAGCAGCTTTACAGGGAACTATGGCTACACCTTC CASSFTGNYGYTF
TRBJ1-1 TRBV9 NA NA TGTGCCAGCAGCTCTCAGACCTTGGGAACTGAAGCTTTCTTT CASSSQTLGTEAFF
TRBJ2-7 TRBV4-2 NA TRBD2 TGTGCCAGCAGCCAAGAACGGCGGGAGCGTGAGCAGTACTTC CASSQERREREQYF
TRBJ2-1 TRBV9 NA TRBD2 TGTGCCAGCAGCGGCCTAGCGGGAGATTCCTACAATGAGCAGTTCTTC CASSGLAGDSYNEQFF
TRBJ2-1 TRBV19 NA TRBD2 TGTGCCAGTATCCATGGGGGGAGGGCCGCATTCAATGAGCAGTTCTTC CASIHGGRAAFNEQFF